This is a list of T cell receptor beta chains from one sample in a study of response to subunit inactivated influenza vaccine. TCRdb passed the RT-PCR reads through MiXCR, listing each CDR3 protein once. The repertoire has 530,000 or so distinct CDR3 sequences, 12% to 15% of them found once; the top ten carry approximately 10%. Sample: PBMCs from blood, taken about 12 days after vaccination. These receptors all stem from a man aged 50-59 years who received an inactivated influenza vaccine. The CDR3 runs from the conserved cysteine through the conserved F or W. The D gene is left open where the match is weak. Some rows have no size entry. The others give once, few or many, or a class for an expanded clone.

j_gene: TRBJ2-7; d_gene: .; v_gene: TRBV5-1; abundance: .; len: 15; CDR3aa: CASSLVQGTSYEQYF; CDR3nt: TGCGCCAGCAGCTTGGTCCAGGGGACATCCTACGAGCAGTACTTC
j_gene: TRBJ2-2; d_gene: .; v_gene: TRBV6-1; abundance: .; len: 18; CDR3aa: CASRQRSGRVLNTGELFF; CDR3nt: TGTGCCAGCAGGCAAAGGTCGGGACGCGTGCTGAACACCGGGGAGCTGTTTTTT
j_gene: TRBJ1-2; d_gene: .; v_gene: TRBV6-1; abundance: .; len: 15; CDR3aa: CASSDRVKGLYGYTF; CDR3nt: TGTGCCAGCAGTGATAGGGTGAAGGGACTCTATGGCTACACCTTC
j_gene: TRBJ2-3; d_gene: .; v_gene: TRBV6-1; abundance: .; len: 15; CDR3aa: CASSELGVPTDTQYF; CDR3nt: TGTGCCAGCAGCGAACTCGGAGTTCCCACAGATACGCAGTATTTT
j_gene: TRBJ2-2; d_gene: .; v_gene: TRBV12-3/TRBV12-4; abundance: few; len: 16; CDR3aa: CASSPRPYSNTGELFF; CDR3nt: TGTGCCAGCAGCCCCAGACCCTACTCGAACACCGGGGAGCTGTTTTTT
j_gene: TRBJ1-1; d_gene: .; v_gene: TRBV29-1; abundance: .; len: 13; CDR3aa: CSVDGGGNTEAFF; CDR3nt: TGCAGCGTTGACGGGGGGGGAAACACTGAAGCTTTCTTT
j_gene: TRBJ2-1; d_gene: TRBD2; v_gene: TRBV5-1; abundance: few; len: 15; CDR3aa: CASSLEREFFNEQFF; CDR3nt: TGCGCCAGCAGCTTGGAGCGGGAGTTTTTCAATGAGCAGTTCTTC
j_gene: TRBJ2-1; d_gene: TRBD1; v_gene: TRBV5-1; abundance: .; len: 16; CDR3aa: CASSLFSWDSYNEQFF; CDR3nt: TGCGCCAGCAGCTTGTTCAGTTGGGACAGTTACAATGAGCAGTTCTTC
j_gene: TRBJ2-1; d_gene: TRBD1; v_gene: TRBV3-1; abundance: few; len: 14; CDR3aa: CASSLTGDGILKFF; CDR3nt: TGTGCCAGCAGCCTCACAGGGGATGGGATTCTGAAGTTCTTC
j_gene: TRBJ2-1; d_gene: .; v_gene: TRBV21-1; abundance: few; len: 15; CDR3aa: CASSKQGTGQNEQFF; CDR3nt: TGTGCCAGCAGCAAACAAGGGACAGGGCAGAATGAGCAGTTCTTC
j_gene: TRBJ2-5; d_gene: TRBD1; v_gene: TRBV7-6; abundance: .; len: 15; CDR3aa: CASSFAGGRRETQYF; CDR3nt: TGTGCCAGCAGCTTTGCAGGGGGCAGGCGAGAGACCCAGTACTTC
j_gene: TRBJ2-1; d_gene: .; v_gene: TRBV29-1; abundance: few; len: 15; CDR3aa: CSAQGRATMGDEQFF; CDR3nt: TGCAGCGCTCAAGGGCGGGCGACTATGGGCGATGAGCAGTTCTTC
j_gene: TRBJ1-6; d_gene: .; v_gene: TRBV9; abundance: .; len: 15; CDR3aa: CASSPRRGINSPLHF; CDR3nt: TGTGCCAGCAGCCCCCGTAGGGGGATTAATTCACCCCTCCACTTT
j_gene: TRBJ2-7; d_gene: .; v_gene: TRBV12-3/TRBV12-4; abundance: few; len: 16; CDR3aa: CASSFARGRGTYEQYF; CDR3nt: TGTGCCAGCAGTTTTGCGAGAGGTCGTGGAACCTACGAGCAGTACTTC
j_gene: TRBJ1-4; d_gene: .; v_gene: TRBV15; abundance: .; len: 14; CDR3aa: CATSRVVRDGLLFF; CDR3nt: TGTGCCACCAGCAGAGTTGTCCGGGACGGATTGCTGTTTTTT